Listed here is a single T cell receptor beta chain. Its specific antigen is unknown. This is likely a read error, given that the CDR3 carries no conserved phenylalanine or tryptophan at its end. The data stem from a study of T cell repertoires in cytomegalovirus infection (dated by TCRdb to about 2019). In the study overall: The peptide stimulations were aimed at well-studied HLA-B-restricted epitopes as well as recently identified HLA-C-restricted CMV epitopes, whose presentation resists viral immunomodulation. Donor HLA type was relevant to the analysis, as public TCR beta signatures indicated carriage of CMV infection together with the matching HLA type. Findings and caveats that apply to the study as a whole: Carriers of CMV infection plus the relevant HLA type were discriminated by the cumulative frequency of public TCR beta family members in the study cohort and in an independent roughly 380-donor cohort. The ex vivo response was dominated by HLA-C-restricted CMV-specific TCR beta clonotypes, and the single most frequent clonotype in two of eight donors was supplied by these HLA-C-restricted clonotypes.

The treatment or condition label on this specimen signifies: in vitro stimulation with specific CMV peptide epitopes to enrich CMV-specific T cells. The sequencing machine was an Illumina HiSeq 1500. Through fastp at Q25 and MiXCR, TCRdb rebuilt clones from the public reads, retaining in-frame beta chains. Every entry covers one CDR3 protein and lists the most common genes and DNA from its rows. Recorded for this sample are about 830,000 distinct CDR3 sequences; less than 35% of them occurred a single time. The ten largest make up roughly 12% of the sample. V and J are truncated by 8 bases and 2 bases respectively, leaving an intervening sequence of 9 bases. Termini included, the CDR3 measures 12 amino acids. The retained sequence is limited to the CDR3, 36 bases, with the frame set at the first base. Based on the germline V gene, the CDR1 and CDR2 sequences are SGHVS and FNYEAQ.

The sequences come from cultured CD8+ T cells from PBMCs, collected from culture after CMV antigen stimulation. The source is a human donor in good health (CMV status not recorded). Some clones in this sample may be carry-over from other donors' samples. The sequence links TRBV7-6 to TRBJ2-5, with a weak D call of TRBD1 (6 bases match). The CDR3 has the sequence CASLGQQETQYL. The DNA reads TGTGCCAGCCTCGGACAGCAAGAGACCCAGTACCTC.